Following are 14 T cell receptor beta chains from one sample sequenced in a study of shared clonotypes between healthy human individuals. Generated by immunoSEQ multiplex PCR, the TCRdb table keeps only in-frame clones and is missing some. Of about 2 million clones in the sample, about 95% were seen once. Naive CD8 isolation took CD45RO-negative cells positively selected for CCR7 and excluded terminally differentiated effector memory CD45RA+ cells. The sequencing input was naive CD8+ T cells sorted from blood. The receptors shown here come from a man between 18 and 35 years old in good health.

The rearrangement links TRBV9 to TRBJ2-7; TRBD2 agrees at 7 bases. V was clipped by 4 bases and J by 6 bases; unmatched bases: 7. Germline values: CDR1 SGDLS, CDR2 YYNGEE. CDR3 length: 13 amino acids. The CDR3 region has the DNA TGTGCCAGCAGCCCTGGGGGAGGGCGCGAGCAGTACTTC. This sequence encodes CASSPGGGREQYF.

CDR3 DNA: TGCGCCAGCAGTGAATACAGTAACTATGGCTACACCTTC. Amino acid sequence: CASSEYSNYGYTF. The chain links TRBV10-2 to TRBJ1-2; D unclear. CDR1 is WSHSY and CDR2 is SAAADI in the germline V gene. The CDR3 has 13 amino acids. V dropped 3 bases and J dropped 1 base, with 6 bases sitting between them.

Concerning this clone itself: At one end the junction does not follow the germline gene, possibly because of a read error. This sequence joins TRBV7-7 and TRBJ2-7, with D perhaps matching TRBD1 (6 bases). CDR3 length equals 13 residues. Per germline, CDR1 SSHAT and CDR2 FNYEAQ (reference sequence). CDR3 sequence (DNA): TGTGCTAGCAGCTCAGTACAGGGCTACGAGCAGTACTTC. This translates into CASSSVQGYEQYF.

This chain uses TRBV4-3 with TRBJ1-5; D remains ambiguous. V was pared by 0 bases and J by 7 bases, with 7 bases between. Germline CDR1 reads LGHNA; CDR2 reads YSLEER. This CDR3 contains 13 residues. CDR3 sequence reads: CASSQDRTQPQHF. The CDR3 bases are TGCGCCAGCAGCCAAGATCGAACACAGCCCCAGCATTTT.

The V call is TRBV2, the J call TRBJ2-5; 8 bases are a match to TRBD2. Germline CDR1 reads SNHLY; CDR2 reads FYNNEI. The CDR3 spans 13 residues. Trimming removed 6 bases from V and 2 bases from J; junction bases left unmatched: 2. CDR3 region: CASRVAGQETQYF. CDR3 DNA: TGTGCCAGCAGAGTAGCGGGACAAGAGACCCAGTACTTC.

V and J are TRBV28 and TRBJ2-7; the D gene is possibly TRBD2 (5 bases). Germline V gene sequence: CDR1 MDHEN, CDR2 SYDVKM. The CDR3 runs to 11 residues. Trimming cost V 5 bases and J 7 bases, with 9 bases left between them. The CDR3 region has the DNA TGTGCCAGCAGTGAGGGATGGGAGCAGTACTTC. Its protein is CASSEGWEQYF.

The J gene is TRBJ1-6, the V gene TRBV27, with D perhaps TRBD1 (5 bases). This CDR3 has 15 residues. With 5 bases removed from V and 7 bases from J, the gap between germline ends came to 15 bases. Looked up from germline, CDR1 is MNHEY and CDR2 is SMNVEV (reference sequence). CDR3 residues: CASSPSGGPNSPLHF. In nucleotides, the CDR3 is TGTGCCAGCAGTCCCTCCGGGGGACCAAATTCACCCCTCCACTTT.

J is TRBJ2-1 and V is TRBV27; TRBD2 agrees at 9 bases. J was trimmed by 5 bases and V by 2 bases; bases with no gene match: 4. Per the germline V gene, CDR1 is MNHEY and CDR2 is SMNVEV (reference sequence). The CDR3 is made up of 15 amino acids. The CDR3 reads CASSLTGTSNNEQFF. The CDR3 region has the DNA TGTGCCAGCAGTTTAACCGGGACTAGCAACAATGAGCAGTTCTTC.

This clone was seen just once. The chain joins TRBV7-8 to TRBJ2-2; D may correspond to TRBD1 or TRBD2 (5 bases each). V was shortened by 4 bases and J by 5 bases, with 14 bases between the two germline ends. The CDR3 is made up of 15 amino acids. Per germline, CDR1 SGHVS and CDR2 FQNEAQ. As DNA, the CDR3 is TGTGCCAGCAGCTGGGAGACGGGGCGTACCGGGGAGCTGTTTTTT. Residues: CASSWETGRTGELFF.

This clone was observed a single time. The genes are TRBV7-9 and TRBJ2-7; 11 bases fit TRBD1. V was pared by 4 bases and J by 4 bases, with 6 bases of the junction left unmatched. Looked up from germline, CDR1 is SEHNR and CDR2 is FQNEAQ (reference sequence). The CDR3 spans 15 residues. CDR3 amino acids: CASSSGGTGGYEQYF. CDR3 DNA: TGTGCCAGCAGCTCCGGCGGGACAGGGGGGTACGAGCAGTACTTC.

Details on this clone: Other nucleotide sequences from this sample produce the same CDR3. The chain has TRBV30 and TRBJ2-7; D possibly uses TRBD1 or TRBD2 (5 bases each). CDR1 is GTSNPN, CDR2 SVGIG, per germline (reference sequence). The CDR3 contains 12 residues. Trimming took 4 bases from V and 2 from J, leaving 9 bases between them. The CDR3 sequence is CAWIGGPYEQYF. Here the CDR3 DNA reads TGTGCCTGGATTGGGGGTCCCTACGAGCAGTACTTC.

The gene calls are TRBV5-1 and TRBJ2-2, with 8 positions matching TRBD2. Germline CDR1 SGHRS, CDR2 YFSETQ. The J segment lost 6 bases and the V segment lost 2 bases, leaving 6 bases of the junction unmatched. CDR3 length equals 15 residues. The CDR3 protein is CASSFPGLEPGELFF. The CDR3 region has the DNA TGCGCCAGCAGCTTTCCGGGACTAGAGCCCGGGGAGCTGTTTTTT.

The gene calls are TRBV21-1 and TRBJ2-4; TRBD2, the table's D call, was not compared with the DNA. TRBV21-1 is recorded as a pseudogene. CDR3 length equals 15 residues. The CDR3 here is CASSSCGTAKNIQYF. The DNA of the CDR3 is TGTGCCAGCAGTTCCTGCGGGACCGCCAAAAACATTCAGTACTTC.

V gene TRBV5-6 combines with J gene TRBJ2-1; no firm D call. CDR1 SGHDT and CDR2 YYEEEE come from the germline V gene. V was pared by 2 bases and J by 7 bases, with 10 bases between. This CDR3 comprises 13 residues. The CDR3 DNA reads as TGTGCCAGCAGCTTAGAAGCGTGGAATGAGCAGTTCTTC. It specifies CASSLEAWNEQFF.